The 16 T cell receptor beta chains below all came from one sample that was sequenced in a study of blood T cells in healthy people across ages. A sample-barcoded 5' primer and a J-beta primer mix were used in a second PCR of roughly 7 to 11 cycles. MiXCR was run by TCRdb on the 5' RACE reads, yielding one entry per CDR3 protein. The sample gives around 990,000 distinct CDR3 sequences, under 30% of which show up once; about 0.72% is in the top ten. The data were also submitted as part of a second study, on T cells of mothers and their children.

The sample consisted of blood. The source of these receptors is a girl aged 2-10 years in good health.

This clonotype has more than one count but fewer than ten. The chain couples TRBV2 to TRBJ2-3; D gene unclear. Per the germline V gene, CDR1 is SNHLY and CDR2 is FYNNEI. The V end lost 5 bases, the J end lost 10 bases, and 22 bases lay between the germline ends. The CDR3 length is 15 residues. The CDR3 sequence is CASSPPGRPRPPQYF. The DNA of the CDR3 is TGTGCCAGCAGTCCGCCCGGCAGACCACGGCCTCCGCAGTATTTT. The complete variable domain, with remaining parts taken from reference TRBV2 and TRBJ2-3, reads EPEVTQTPSHQVTQMGQEVILRCVPISNHLYFYWYRQILGQKVEFLVSFYNNEISEKSEIFDDQFSVERPDGSNFTLKIRSTKLEDSAMYFCASSPPGRPRPPQYFGPGTRLTVL.

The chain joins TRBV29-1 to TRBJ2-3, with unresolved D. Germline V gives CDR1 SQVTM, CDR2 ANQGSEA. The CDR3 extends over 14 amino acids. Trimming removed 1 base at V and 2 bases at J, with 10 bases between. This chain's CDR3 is CSVEGWKVTDTQYF. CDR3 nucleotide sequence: TGCAGCGTTGAAGGGTGGAAAGTCACAGATACGCAGTATTTT.

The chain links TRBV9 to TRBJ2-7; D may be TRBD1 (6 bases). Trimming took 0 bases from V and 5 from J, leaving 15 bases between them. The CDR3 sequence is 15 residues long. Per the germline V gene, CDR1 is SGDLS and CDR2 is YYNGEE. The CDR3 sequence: CASSVVGTSGDEQYF. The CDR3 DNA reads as TGTGCCAGCAGCGTAGTTGGGACAAGTGGAGACGAGCAGTACTTC.

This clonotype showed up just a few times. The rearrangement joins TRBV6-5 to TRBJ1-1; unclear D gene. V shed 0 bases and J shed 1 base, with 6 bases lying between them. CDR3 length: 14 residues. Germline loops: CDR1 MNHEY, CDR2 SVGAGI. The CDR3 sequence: CASSYSMGNTEAFF. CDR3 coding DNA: TGTGCCAGCAGTTACTCGATGGGGAACACTGAAGCTTTCTTT.

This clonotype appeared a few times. The CDR3 DNA reads as TGTGCCAGCAGTCCCCCTGGGCAGGTTGGAAACACCATATATTTT. It is translated as CASSPPGQVGNTIYF. The V call is TRBV6-6, the J call TRBJ1-3; D unclear. Per the germline V gene, CDR1 is MNHNY and CDR2 is SVGAGI (reference sequence). Trimming took off 5 bases at V and 3 bases at J, with 14 bases between the two ends. The length of the CDR3 is 15 residues.

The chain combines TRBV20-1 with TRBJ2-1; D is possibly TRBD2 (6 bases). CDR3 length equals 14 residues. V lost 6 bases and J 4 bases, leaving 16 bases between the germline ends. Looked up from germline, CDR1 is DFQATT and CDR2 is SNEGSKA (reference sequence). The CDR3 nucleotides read TGCAGTGCCCCCGGGGGACGGTCGTACAATGAGCAGTTCTTC. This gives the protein CSAPGGRSYNEQFF.

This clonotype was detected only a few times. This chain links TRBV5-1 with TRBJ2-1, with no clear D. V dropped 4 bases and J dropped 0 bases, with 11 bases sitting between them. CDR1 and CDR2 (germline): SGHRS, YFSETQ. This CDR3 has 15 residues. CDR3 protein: CASSLGANSYNEQFF. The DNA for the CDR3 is TGCGCCAGCAGCCTCGGAGCGAACTCCTACAATGAGCAGTTCTTC.

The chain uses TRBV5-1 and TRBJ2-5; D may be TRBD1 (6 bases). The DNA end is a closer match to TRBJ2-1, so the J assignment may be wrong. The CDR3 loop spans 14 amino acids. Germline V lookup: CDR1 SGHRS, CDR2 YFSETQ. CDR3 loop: CASSRTDSYNEQFF. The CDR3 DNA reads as TGCGCCAGCAGCCGGACAGACTCCTACAATGAGCAGTTCTTC.

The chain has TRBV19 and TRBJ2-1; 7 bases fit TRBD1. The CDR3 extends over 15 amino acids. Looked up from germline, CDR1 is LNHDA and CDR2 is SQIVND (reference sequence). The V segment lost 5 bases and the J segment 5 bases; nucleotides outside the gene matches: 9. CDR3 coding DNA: TGTGCCAGTAGTCTACACCGGGACAGAGACAATGAGCAGTTCTTC. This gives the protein CASSLHRDRDNEQFF.

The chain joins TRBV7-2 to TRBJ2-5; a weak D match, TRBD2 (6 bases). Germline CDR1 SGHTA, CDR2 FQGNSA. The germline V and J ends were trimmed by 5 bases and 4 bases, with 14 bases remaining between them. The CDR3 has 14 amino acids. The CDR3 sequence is CASSRLGVGETQYF. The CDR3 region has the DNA TGTGCCAGCAGCAGACTAGGTGTAGGAGAGACCCAGTACTTC.

CDR3 coding DNA: TGTGCCAGCAGCCTCGTCGGGACAGGACCCTTTTCCTACAATGAGCAGTTCTTC. Protein sequence: CASSLVGTGPFSYNEQFF. The J gene is TRBJ2-1, the V gene TRBV5-4; 8 nucleotides agree with TRBD1. The V gene end was trimmed by 4 bases and the J gene end by 1 base; junction bases not matched to a gene: 13. Germline V lookup: CDR1 SGHNT, CDR2 YYREEE (reference sequence). The CDR3 length is 18 residues.

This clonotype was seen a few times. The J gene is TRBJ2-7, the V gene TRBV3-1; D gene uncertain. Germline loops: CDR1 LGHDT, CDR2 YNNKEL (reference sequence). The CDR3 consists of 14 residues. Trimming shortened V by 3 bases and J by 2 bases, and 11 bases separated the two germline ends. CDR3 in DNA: TGTGCCAGCAGCCAGAACGACCGCCCCTACGAGCAGTACTTC. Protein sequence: CASSQNDRPYEQYF.

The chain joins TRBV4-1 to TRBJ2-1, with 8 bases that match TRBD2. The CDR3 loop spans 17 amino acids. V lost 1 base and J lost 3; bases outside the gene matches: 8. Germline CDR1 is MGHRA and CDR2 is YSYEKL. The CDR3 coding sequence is TGCGCCAGCAGCCAAGTGTGGGTTAGCGGGAACTACAATGAGCAGTTCTTC. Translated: CASSQVWVSGNYNEQFF.

As DNA, the CDR3 is TGTGCCAGCAGTTCAGGGACACCGACCTACAATGAGCAGTTCTTC. Translating it yields CASSSGTPTYNEQFF. The V and J genes are TRBV12-3 or TRBV12-4 and TRBJ2-1, with a weak D call TRBD1 (6 bases). CDR3 length: 15 residues. Trimming took 4 bases from V and 2 from J, leaving 12 bases between them.

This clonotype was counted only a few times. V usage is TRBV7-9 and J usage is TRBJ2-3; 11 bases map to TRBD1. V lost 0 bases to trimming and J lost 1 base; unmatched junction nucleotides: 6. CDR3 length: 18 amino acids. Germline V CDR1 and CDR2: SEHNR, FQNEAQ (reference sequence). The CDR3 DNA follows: TGTGCCAGCAGCTTAGCGAAACCGGGACAGGGGGGCACAGATACGCAGTATTTT. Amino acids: CASSLAKPGQGGTDTQYF.

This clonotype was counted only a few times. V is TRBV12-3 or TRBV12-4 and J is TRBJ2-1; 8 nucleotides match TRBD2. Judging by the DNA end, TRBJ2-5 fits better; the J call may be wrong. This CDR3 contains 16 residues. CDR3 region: CASSPTGGLSQETQYF. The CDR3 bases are TGTGCCAGCAGTCCCACGGGGGGGCTTTCCCAAGAGACCCAGTACTTC.